What follows is one T cell receptor (beta chain) and its context. The CDR3 has 16 amino acids. CDR1 and CDR2 (germline): SGHVS, FNYEAQ. V lost 5 bases, J lost 0 bases, and 2 bases stayed unmatched. Primers for the PCR totalled 60 Vbeta and 13 Jbeta. The authors' processing: There were about 88 million unique TCR beta chains by a later count, and some 10 million of them were shared. Assay used: immunoSEQ multiplex PCR; TCRdb lists only in-frame clones, some missing. The V and J calls and the clone size are those of that table, but D and trimming were determined from the DNA. The sample has under 150,000 clones; 82% are singletons. The sample comes from a study of cytomegalovirus exposure and HLA in healthy donors.

The TCR comes from a woman in her late teens or twenties in good health and CMV-seronegative. The sequenced sample consisted of PBMCs. The V and J genes are TRBV7-6 and TRBJ2-2; 11 bases align to TRBD1. The CDR3 loop reads CASSPGQGANTGELFF. The CDR3 DNA sequence: TGTGCCAGCAGCCCGGGACAGGGGGCGAACACCGGGGAGCTGTTTTTT.